This TCR beta chain derives from a study of T cell changes during pregnancy in multiple sclerosis (dated by TCRdb to about 2019). With regard to the full study: In women with multiple sclerosis, the researchers looked at how the T cell repertoire shifted as pregnancy progressed.

Libraries were made using the immunoSEQ multiplex PCR assay. TCRdb retrieved this table from immuneACCESS and kept in-frame rearrangements only. Not all clones are present; in checked studies, unresolved V genes account for under half, and no reason is known for the remainder. For this sample the table gives tens of thousands of clones, of which roughly 92% were detected only once. The biggest ten clones account for approximately 2.1% of the sample. The CDR3 starts with the cysteine, ends with the phenylalanine, and has 19 residues. Left in the record is the CDR3 DNA by itself, 57 bases read in frame from the first base. Germline trimming amounts to 4 bases on V and 0 bases on J, with 15 as the count of junction bases outside the gene matches. Based on the germline V gene, the CDR1 and CDR2 sequences are SGHRS and YFSETQ. On this clone itself: What antigen it recognizes has not been identified. Base qualities were left out, and no much larger clone turns up one base away.

The TCR comes from a female donor in good health, enrolled as a control in a pregnancy study. Recombination joined TRBV5-1 with TRBJ1-3; 8 bases in between match TRBD1. Sample: peripheral blood, taken in the second trimester of pregnancy. The DNA reads TGCGCCAGCAGCCGGGAGGCCGGGACAGGCGATTTCTCTGGAAACACCATATATTTT. Its protein reads: CASSREAGTGDFSGNTIYF.